These 15 T cell receptor beta chains came from one sample sequenced in a study of OX40 agonist ivuxolimab in advanced cancers. Measured with immunoSEQ multiplex PCR; TCRdb has only the in-frame clones, and not every one. The sample consists of over 40,000 clones, roughly 86% of them appearing once. The source material was CD4+ or CD8+ T cells sorted from blood, sampled in a trial of the OX40 agonist ivuxolimab. The receptors originated from an adult with an advanced solid tumor such as melanoma, head and neck, liver or kidney cancer.

This clone was seen a handful of times. The chain carries TRBV4-1 and TRBJ1-4; 8 nucleotides line up with TRBD1. The germline CDR1 and CDR2 sequences are MGHRA and YSYEKL. J lost 7 bases, V lost 0 bases, and 10 bases had no gene match. This CDR3 comprises 17 residues. The CDR3, as DNA: TGCGCCAGCAGCCAAGAAAGGCGGACAGGGTCGGGTGAAAAACTGTTTTTT. It yields the protein CASSQERRTGSGEKLFF.

Only one count was recorded for this clone. This sequence joins TRBV5-6 and TRBJ2-3; tentatively, D is TRBD2 (6 bases). This CDR3 is built from 16 residues. V gave up 1 base and J gave up 2 bases, with 14 bases separating them. CDR1 is SGHDT, CDR2 YYEEEE, per germline. CDR3 in amino acids: CASSLKGLGLTDTQYF. CDR3 DNA: TGTGCCAGCAGCTTGAAGGGACTGGGACTCACAGATACGCAGTATTTT.

Written as DNA, the CDR3 is TGTGCCAGTAGTAACCCCTTTGCTGCAACTAATGAAAAACTGTTTTTT. This codes for CASSNPFAATNEKLFF. V and J are TRBV19 and TRBJ1-4, with unresolved D. V lost 4 bases to trimming and J lost 0 bases, with 12 bases between them. This CDR3 contains 16 residues. Germline V gene lookup returns CDR1 LNHDA and CDR2 SQIVND (reference sequence).

This chain joins TRBV5-1 and TRBJ2-5; D not certain. CDR3 length: 15 residues. The ends were cut back, 2 bases at V and 6 bases at J, with 17 bases in the middle. Germline CDR1 is SGHRS and CDR2 is YFSETQ. The CDR3 coding sequence is TGCGCCAGCAGCTTTGGTGACGACAAGAGGCAGACCCAGTACTTC. The encoded protein is CASSFGDDKRQTQYF.

This clone was detected only a few times. The CDR3 reads CASSRGGQSTTGELFF. CDR3 sequence (DNA): TGTGCCAGCAGCCGAGGCGGTCAGTCGACCACCGGGGAGCTGTTTTTT. The gene calls are TRBV7-9 and TRBJ2-2; no definite D call. The CDR3 runs 16 residues. Germline values: CDR1 SEHNR, CDR2 FQNEAQ (reference sequence). V was cut by 5 bases and J by 4 bases, with 17 bases left in between.

The chain combines TRBV19 with TRBJ2-7; 9 bases match TRBD2. Germline trimming cut 5 bases from V and 3 bases from J; bases unmatched to any gene: 8. Germline CDR1 LNHDA, CDR2 SQIVND (reference sequence). The CDR3 length is 15 residues. Written as DNA, the CDR3 is TGTGCCAGTAGTCTCCAAGCGGGAGGAAACTACGAGCAGTACTTC. Protein product: CASSLQAGGNYEQYF.

This chain connects TRBV28 to TRBJ1-1; D call uncertain. Deletions cut 6 bases from V and 5 bases from J, with 10 bases between. Germline V gives CDR1 MDHEN, CDR2 SYDVKM. This CDR3 has 12 residues. Here the CDR3 reads CASRPQRTEAFF. CDR3 bases: TGTGCCAGCAGGCCACAGAGAACTGAAGCTTTCTTT.

The rearrangement uses TRBV7-6 and TRBJ2-2; no firm D call. Germline V CDR1 and CDR2: SGHVS, FNYEAQ. V was trimmed by 4 bases and J by 1 base, leaving 10 bases between them. The length of the CDR3 is 15 residues. CDR3 in amino acids: CASSSSWQNTGELFF. DNA of the CDR3: TGTGCCAGCAGCTCTAGTTGGCAGAACACCGGGGAGCTGTTTTTT.

The chain joins TRBV29-1 to TRBJ2-1; 9 nucleotides align to TRBD1. Per germline, CDR1 SQVTM and CDR2 ANQGSEA. V gave up 6 bases and J gave up 7 bases; unmatched junction bases: 7. CDR3 length: 13 amino acids. CDR3 sequence (DNA): TGCAGCGTCCGACAGGGGGGCGAGAATGAGCAGTTCTTC. This sequence encodes CSVRQGGENEQFF.

The chain couples TRBV2 to TRBJ1-6, with 7 bases fitting TRBD1. This CDR3 contains 13 residues. The germline V gene has CDR1 SNHLY and CDR2 FYNNEI. Germline trimming cut 8 bases from V and 6 bases from J; bases unmatched to any gene: 4. The CDR3 DNA reads as TGTGCCAGCCATACAGGGGTTAATTCACCCCTCCACTTT. Protein product: CASHTGVNSPLHF.

The rearrangement links TRBV7-3 to TRBJ2-2; 7 bases map to TRBD2. Per germline, CDR1 SGHTA and CDR2 FQGTGA. With 1 base clipped from V and 4 bases from J, the junction kept 3 bases outside the gene matches. This CDR3 region has 15 residues. The CDR3 DNA follows: TGTGCCAGCAGCTTAAACGGGGGGTTCACCGGGGAGCTGTTTTTT. Residues: CASSLNGGFTGELFF.

The chain has TRBV5-6 and TRBJ1-5, with a possible D match to TRBD1 (5 bases). The CDR3 loop spans 14 amino acids. Germline values: CDR1 SGHDT, CDR2 YYEEEE. Trimming cost V 1 base and J 6 bases, with 11 bases left between them. In DNA form, the CDR3 reads TGTGCCAGCAGCTTGAGAGGGGAGGCTCAGCCCCAGCATTTT. It is translated as CASSLRGEAQPQHF.

This clone was seen a few times. The chain joins TRBV28 to TRBJ1-5; D is undetermined. Germline V gene lookup returns CDR1 MDHEN and CDR2 SYDVKM. This CDR3 has 16 amino acids. The V and J ends lost 1 base and 6 bases respectively, with 16 bases between them. The CDR3 region has the DNA TGTGCCAGCAGTTTATACCTCGCCCTGAATCCTCAGCCCCAGCATTTT. This encodes CASSLYLALNPQPQHF.

This sequence joins TRBV6-4 and TRBJ2-1; TRBD1 aligns across 9 bases. The CDR3 totals 15 residues. With V trimmed by 2 bases and J by 6 bases, 5 bases remained unmatched. Germline V lookup: CDR1 MRHNA, CDR2 SNTAGT. The CDR3 sequence is CASSDGTGFGNEQFF. CDR3 in DNA: TGTGCCAGCAGTGACGGGACAGGGTTCGGCAATGAGCAGTTCTTC.

The chain combines TRBV4-2 with TRBJ2-5; the D gene is possibly TRBD2 (5 bases). Germline V CDR1 and CDR2: LGHNA, YNFKEQ. This CDR3 has 13 amino acids. Trimming stripped 1 base from V and 5 bases from J, with 8 bases between. The CDR3 region has the DNA TGTGCCAGCAGCCAAGGACTATTGGAGACCCAGTACTTC. Its translation: CASSQGLLETQYF.